This T cell receptor (beta chain) derives from a study of blood T cell repertoires in COVID-19. This CDR3 contains 16 residues. V lost 0 bases to trimming and J lost 4 bases, with 10 bases between them. CDR1 MNHEY and CDR2 SVGAGI come from the germline V gene. Per the original methods: Estimation of nucleated cell counts was performed using reference gene primer amplification. Assay used: immunoSEQ multiplex PCR; TCRdb lists only in-frame clones, some missing. D and trimming come from the DNA, and the V and J calls and clone size come from that table. Of roughly 220,000 clones listed, around 84% are singletons.

The TCR was taken from a man aged 80 or over with acute or convalescent COVID-19. Sequencing was carried out using peripheral blood. This sequence joins TRBV6-5 and TRBJ2-6, with D tentatively TRBD2 (6 bases). In DNA, the CDR3 is TGTGCCAGCAGTTACTCGGGAGGTTCCGGGGCCAACGTCCTGACTTTC. This sequence encodes CASSYSGGSGANVLTF.